The clone carrying this T cell receptor beta chain turned up a few times. The sample is drawn from a study of beta chain features in type 1 diabetes. Study-wide background: When patients were set against healthy donors, age, gender and cell yields were similar.

Sequenced material consisted of expressed TCRB transcripts (all of the isolated RNA was reverse transcribed). Clones were sequenced by immunoSEQ multiplex PCR, and TCRdb holds only the in-frame ones, with some missing. This table has 240,000 or so clones, around 26% appearing once. One heparinised blood draw averaging about 116 mL was given by each donor. Via the markers CD45RO/CCR7/CD25/CD127/CD95/CD27, stem cell-like memory, regulatory, central memory and naive CD4+ cells were sorted. Every sorted population was more than 95% pure. The length of the CDR3 is 15 residues. Germline values: CDR1 MDHEN, CDR2 SYDVKM. Losses at the gene ends were 6 bases for V and 9 bases for J; bases not matched to a gene: 12.

V is TRBV28 and J is TRBJ2-1, with TRBD1 identical over 9 bases. The sample taken for sequencing was central memory CD4+ T cells from blood. This receptor was taken from a young man in good health. The CDR3 sequence is CASSPGGTGIGEQFF. The CDR3 DNA is TGTGCCAGCAGCCCAGGGGGGACAGGGATCGGTGAGCAGTTCTTC.